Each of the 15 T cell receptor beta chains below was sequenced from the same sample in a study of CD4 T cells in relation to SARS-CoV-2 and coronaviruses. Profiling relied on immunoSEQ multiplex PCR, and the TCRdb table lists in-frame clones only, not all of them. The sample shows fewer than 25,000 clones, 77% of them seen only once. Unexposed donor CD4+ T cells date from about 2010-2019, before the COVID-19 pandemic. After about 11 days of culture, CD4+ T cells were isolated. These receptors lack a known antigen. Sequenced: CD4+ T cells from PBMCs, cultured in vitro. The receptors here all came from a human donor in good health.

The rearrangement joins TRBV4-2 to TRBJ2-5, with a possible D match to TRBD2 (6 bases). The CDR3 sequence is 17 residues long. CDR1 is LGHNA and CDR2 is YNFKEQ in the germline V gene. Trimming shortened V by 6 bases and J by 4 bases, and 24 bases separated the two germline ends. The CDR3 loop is CASSPGIAETATETQYF. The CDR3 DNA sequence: TGTGCCAGCAGTCCCGGGATAGCGGAGACTGCCACAGAGACCCAGTACTTC.

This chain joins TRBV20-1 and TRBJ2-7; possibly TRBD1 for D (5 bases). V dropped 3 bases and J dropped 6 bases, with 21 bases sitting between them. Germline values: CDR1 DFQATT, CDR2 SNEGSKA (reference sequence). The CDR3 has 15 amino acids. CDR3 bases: TGCAGTGCTAGTTATTTGGGGCAGGCACGCGCCGAGCAGTACTTC. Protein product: CSASYLGQARAEQYF.

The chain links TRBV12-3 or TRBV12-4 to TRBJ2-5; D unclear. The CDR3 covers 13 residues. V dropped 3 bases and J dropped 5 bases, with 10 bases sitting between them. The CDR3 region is CASSLGAAETQYF. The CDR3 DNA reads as TGTGCCAGCAGTTTGGGCGCGGCGGAGACCCAGTACTTC.

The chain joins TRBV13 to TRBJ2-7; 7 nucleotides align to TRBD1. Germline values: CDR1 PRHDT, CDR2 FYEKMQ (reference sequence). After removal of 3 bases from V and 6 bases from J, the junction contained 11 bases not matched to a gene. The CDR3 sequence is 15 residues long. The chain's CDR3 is CASSFDREPFREQYF. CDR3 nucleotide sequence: TGTGCCAGCAGCTTTGACAGGGAGCCGTTTCGCGAGCAGTACTTC.

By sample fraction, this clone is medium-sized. The CDR3 reads CASSPQGLDEQYF. For the CDR3, the DNA is TGTGCCAGTAGTCCACAGGGGCTGGACGAGCAGTACTTC. The V gene is TRBV19, the J gene TRBJ2-7; 7 bases align to TRBD1. There are 13 residues in the CDR3. V lost 5 bases to trimming and J lost 5 bases; unmatched junction nucleotides: 6. Looked up from germline, CDR1 is LNHDA and CDR2 is SQIVND (reference sequence).

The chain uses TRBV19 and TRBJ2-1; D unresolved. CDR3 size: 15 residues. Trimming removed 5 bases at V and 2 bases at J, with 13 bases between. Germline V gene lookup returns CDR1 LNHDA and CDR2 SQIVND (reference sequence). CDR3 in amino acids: CASSGLGGTYNEQFF. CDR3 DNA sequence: TGTGCCAGTAGTGGTTTGGGTGGAACCTACAATGAGCAGTTCTTC.

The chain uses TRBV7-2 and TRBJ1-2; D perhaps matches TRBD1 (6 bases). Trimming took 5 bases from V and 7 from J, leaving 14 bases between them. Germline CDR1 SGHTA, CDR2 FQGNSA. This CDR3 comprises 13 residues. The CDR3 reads CASSPGGGGGYTF. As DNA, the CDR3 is TGTGCCAGCAGCCCCGGGGGAGGGGGTGGCTACACCTTC.

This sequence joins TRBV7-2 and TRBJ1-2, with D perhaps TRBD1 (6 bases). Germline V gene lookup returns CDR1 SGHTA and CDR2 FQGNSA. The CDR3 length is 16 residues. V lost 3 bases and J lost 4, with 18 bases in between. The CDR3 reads CASSFPIGGDPYGYTF. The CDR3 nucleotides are TGTGCCAGCAGCTTCCCGATAGGGGGGGATCCCTATGGCTACACCTTC.

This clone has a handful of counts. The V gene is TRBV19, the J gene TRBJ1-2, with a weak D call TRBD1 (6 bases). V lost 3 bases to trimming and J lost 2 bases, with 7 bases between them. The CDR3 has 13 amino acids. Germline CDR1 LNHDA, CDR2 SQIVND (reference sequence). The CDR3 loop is CASSMGQNYGYTF. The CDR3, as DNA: TGTGCCAGTAGTATGGGACAAAACTATGGCTACACCTTC.

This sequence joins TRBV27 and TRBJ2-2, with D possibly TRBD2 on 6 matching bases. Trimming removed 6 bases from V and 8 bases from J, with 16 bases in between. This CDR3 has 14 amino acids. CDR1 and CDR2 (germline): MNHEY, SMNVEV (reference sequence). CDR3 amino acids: CASRGTLGVGELFF. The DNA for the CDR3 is TGTGCCAGCAGGGGGACTCTGGGGGTTGGGGAGCTGTTTTTT.

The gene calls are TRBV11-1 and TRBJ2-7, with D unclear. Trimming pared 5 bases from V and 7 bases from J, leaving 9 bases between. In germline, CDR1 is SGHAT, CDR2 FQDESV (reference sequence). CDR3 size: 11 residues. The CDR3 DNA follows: TGTGCCAGCAGCCGTGGTGGGGAGCAGTACTTC. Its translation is CASSRGGEQYF.

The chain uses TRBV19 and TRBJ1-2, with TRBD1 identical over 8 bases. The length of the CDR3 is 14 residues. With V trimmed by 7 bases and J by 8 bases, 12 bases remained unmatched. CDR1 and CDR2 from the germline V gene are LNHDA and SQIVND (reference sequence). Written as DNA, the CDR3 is TGTGCCAGTACCGCGGGACAGGCCACGTTCGGCTACACCTTC. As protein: CASTAGQATFGYTF.

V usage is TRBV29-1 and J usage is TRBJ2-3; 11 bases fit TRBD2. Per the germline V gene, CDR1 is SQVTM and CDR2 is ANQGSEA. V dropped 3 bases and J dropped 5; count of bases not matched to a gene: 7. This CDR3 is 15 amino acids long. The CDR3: CSVDGSGGALDTQYF. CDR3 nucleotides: TGCAGCGTTGATGGTAGCGGGGGGGCTTTAGATACGCAGTATTTT.

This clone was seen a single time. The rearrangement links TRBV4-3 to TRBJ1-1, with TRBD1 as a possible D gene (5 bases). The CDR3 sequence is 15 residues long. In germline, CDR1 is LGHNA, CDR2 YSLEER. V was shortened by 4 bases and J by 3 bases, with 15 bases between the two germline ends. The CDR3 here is CASSPQMGGYTEAFF. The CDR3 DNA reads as TGCGCCAGCAGCCCGCAGATGGGGGGGTACACTGAAGCTTTCTTT.

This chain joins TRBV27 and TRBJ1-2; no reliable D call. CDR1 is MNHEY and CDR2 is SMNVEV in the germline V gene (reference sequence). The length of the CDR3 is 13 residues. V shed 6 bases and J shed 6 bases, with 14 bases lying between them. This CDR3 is CASRGGYINGYTF. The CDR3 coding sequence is TGTGCCAGCAGAGGAGGCTACATTAATGGCTACACCTTC.